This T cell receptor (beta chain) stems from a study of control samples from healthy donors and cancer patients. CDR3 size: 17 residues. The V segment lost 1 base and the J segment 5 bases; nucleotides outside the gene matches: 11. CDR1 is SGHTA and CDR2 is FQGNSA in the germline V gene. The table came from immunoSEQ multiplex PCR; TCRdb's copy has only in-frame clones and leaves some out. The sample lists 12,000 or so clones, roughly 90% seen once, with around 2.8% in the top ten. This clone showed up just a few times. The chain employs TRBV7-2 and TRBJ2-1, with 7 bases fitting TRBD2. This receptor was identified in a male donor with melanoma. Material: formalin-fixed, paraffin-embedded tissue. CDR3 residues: CASSLDSWEGLNNEQFF. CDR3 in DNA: TGTGCCAGCAGCTTAGACTCATGGGAGGGCCTCAACAATGAGCAGTTCTTC.